This T cell receptor (beta chain) was documented in a study of T cells in tuberculosis. Study at large: The T cells targeted glucose monomycolate, a mycobacterial lipid, via CD1B. In South Africa, adults with active tuberculosis were compared with IGRA-negative and latently infected IGRA-positive adolescents.

In the case of this clone: Its cognate antigen is unknown.

Trimming stripped 4 bases from V and 3 bases from J, with 13 bases between. The CDR3 length is 14 residues. Germline-derived CDR1 and CDR2 are SNHLY and FYNNEI. Broader study findings: Using the GMM-specific repertoire gave about 90% accuracy versus 70% with motifs. GMM-specific TCRs were nearer to active tuberculosis alpha repertoires, suggesting expansion.

Only in-frame clones appear in the TCRdb table, and some are missing; sequencing was by immunoSEQ multiplex PCR. This table has more than 30,000 clones, roughly 95% appearing once. The source of this sequence is a donor between 5 and 29 years old with latent tuberculosis or without tuberculosis infection. Sequencing used PBMCs. The rearrangement uses TRBV2 and TRBJ2-7; TRBD2 is a possible D gene (6 bases). The DNA for the CDR3 is TGTGCCAGCAGTGTTACGGGACTGAGCTACGAGCAGTACTTC. Translation: CASSVTGLSYEQYF.